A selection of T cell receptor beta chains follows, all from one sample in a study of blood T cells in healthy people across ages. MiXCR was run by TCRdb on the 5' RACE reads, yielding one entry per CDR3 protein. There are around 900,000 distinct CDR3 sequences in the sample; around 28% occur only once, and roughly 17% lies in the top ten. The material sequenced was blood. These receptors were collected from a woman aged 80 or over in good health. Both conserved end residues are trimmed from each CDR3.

CDR3aa: ASRRGPNQPQH; v_gene: TRBV2
CDR3aa: ASSPFGTSTAGELF; v_gene: TRBV18
CDR3aa: ASSLVAPGDTQY; v_gene: TRBV7-9
CDR3aa: AIIRQDCNQPQH; v_gene: TRBV10-3
CDR3aa: ASSEEASIYEQY; v_gene: TRBV2
CDR3aa: ASSRGQGERNTIY; v_gene: TRBV7-9
CDR3aa: ASSARLAGGPYNEQF; v_gene: TRBV5-6
CDR3aa: ATSRVVNTEAF; v_gene: TRBV15
CDR3aa: SARDLLYYAGTGSQPQH; v_gene: TRBV20-1
CDR3aa: ASSSSGRAADVQY; v_gene: TRBV12-3/TRBV12-4
CDR3aa: ASSFKAGQRTDAQY; v_gene: TRBV12-3/TRBV12-4
CDR3aa: ASSFRGQGGHTEAF; v_gene: TRBV12-3/TRBV12-4
CDR3aa: SESAGSYEQY; v_gene: TRBV20-1
CDR3aa: ATSRNRAQETQY; v_gene: TRBV15
CDR3aa: ASSYYRDNYGYT; v_gene: TRBV6-6
CDR3aa: ASRSQRGRTEGQF; v_gene: TRBV12-3/TRBV12-4
CDR3aa: ASRRAGGADTQY; v_gene: TRBV2
CDR3aa: ASRARQSTNEKLF; v_gene: TRBV2
CDR3aa: ASSLMGGLVNEQF; v_gene: TRBV12-3/TRBV12-4
CDR3aa: AWSRIRAPELNYGYT; v_gene: TRBV30
CDR3aa: ASSYRGVVNQPQH; v_gene: TRBV6-2/TRBV6-3
CDR3aa: ASSQDGTIGLNEQF; v_gene: TRBV4-2
CDR3aa: SARPPGAADTQY; v_gene: TRBV20-1
CDR3aa: ASSEVGQGSQPQH; v_gene: TRBV6-1
CDR3aa: ASSSLAGGFGETQY; v_gene: TRBV7-2
CDR3aa: ASRETPVGGYT; v_gene: TRBV5-1
CDR3aa: ASSLVVGFGSNVLT; v_gene: TRBV5-6
CDR3aa: ASGFSLPRLIAGGSYNEQF; v_gene: TRBV12-5
CDR3aa: SARDRVYGYT; v_gene: TRBV20-1
CDR3aa: ASSLGSGRQTCNEQF; v_gene: TRBV7-6
CDR3aa: ASSLGQNPYEQY; v_gene: TRBV5-1
CDR3aa: ASSLAGGLGDEQF; v_gene: TRBV5-1
CDR3aa: ASSFDGRSYGYT; v_gene: TRBV7-2
CDR3aa: ASSSNGQGGVYEQY; v_gene: TRBV5-8
CDR3aa: ASSLRADQPQH; v_gene: TRBV12-3/TRBV12-4
CDR3aa: ASSRGTSGEVTQY; v_gene: TRBV6-5
CDR3aa: ASIGVAANTGELF; v_gene: TRBV7-2
CDR3aa: ASSYSSTGELF; v_gene: TRBV6-6
CDR3aa: ASQQGRGSGETQY; v_gene: TRBV6-2/TRBV6-3
CDR3aa: SGMGGGETQY; v_gene: TRBV29-1
CDR3aa: ASSYQGAGQPQH; v_gene: TRBV7-9
CDR3aa: SATRQDAYEQY; v_gene: TRBV20-1
CDR3aa: ASSYSSGLAGAKNIQY; v_gene: TRBV6-2/TRBV6-3
CDR3aa: SALGPVNSLLH; v_gene: TRBV20-1
CDR3aa: AIRAGLASDTQY; v_gene: TRBV10-3
CDR3aa: ATSDSPGSSTGVAQY; v_gene: TRBV24-1
CDR3aa: ATSRARGGYQPQH; v_gene: TRBV15
CDR3aa: SAIGDLGEKLF; v_gene: TRBV20-1
CDR3aa: ASSDLNRGTEAF; v_gene: TRBV6-1
CDR3aa: SAPDSGGFLNEQF; v_gene: TRBV20-1
CDR3aa: ASSLQGGSGYT; v_gene: TRBV6-5
CDR3aa: ASRRSTTGCSYEQY; v_gene: TRBV6-5
CDR3aa: ASSPYHQAGGAETQY; v_gene: TRBV7-2
CDR3aa: STRPGLATDTQY; v_gene: TRBV20-1
CDR3aa: ASSVGDDYNEQF; v_gene: TRBV9